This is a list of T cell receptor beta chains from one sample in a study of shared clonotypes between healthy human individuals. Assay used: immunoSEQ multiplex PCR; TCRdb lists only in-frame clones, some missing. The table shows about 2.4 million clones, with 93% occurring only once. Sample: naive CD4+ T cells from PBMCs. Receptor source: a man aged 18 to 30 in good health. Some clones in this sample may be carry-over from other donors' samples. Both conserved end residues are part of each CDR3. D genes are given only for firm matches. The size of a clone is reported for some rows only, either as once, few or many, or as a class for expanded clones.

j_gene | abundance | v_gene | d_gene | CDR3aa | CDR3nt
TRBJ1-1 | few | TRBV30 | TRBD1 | CAWSAQGGTEAFF | TGTGCCTGGAGTGCACAGGGGGGCACTGAAGCTTTCTTT
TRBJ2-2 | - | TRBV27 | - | CASSLQGTGELFF | TGTGCCAGCAGTCTCCAGGGGACCGGGGAGCTGTTTTTT
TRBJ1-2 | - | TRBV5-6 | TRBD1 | CASSLRGLGYGYTF | TGTGCCAGCAGCTTAAGGGGGCTGGGCTATGGCTACACCTTC
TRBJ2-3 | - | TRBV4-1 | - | CASSQLDGTDTQYF | TGCGCCAGCAGCCAACTCGACGGCACAGATACGCAGTATTTT
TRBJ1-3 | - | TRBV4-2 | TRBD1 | CASSRTGTGGNTIYF | TGTGCCAGCAGCCGGACCGGGACAGGGGGAAACACCATATATTTT
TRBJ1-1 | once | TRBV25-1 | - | CASSESPDRTEAFF | TGTGCCAGCAGTGAATCCCCCGACAGAACTGAAGCTTTCTTT
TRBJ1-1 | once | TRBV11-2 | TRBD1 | CASSAGQGEAFF | TGTGCCAGCAGCGCAGGACAGGGAGAAGCTTTCTTT
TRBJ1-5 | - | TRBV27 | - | CASSLSQQVNQPQHF | TGTGCCAGCAGTTTATCGCAACAGGTTAACCAGCCCCAGCATTTT
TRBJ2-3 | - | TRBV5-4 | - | CASSRESTDTQYF | TGTGCCAGCAGTAGGGAGAGCACAGATACGCAGTATTTT
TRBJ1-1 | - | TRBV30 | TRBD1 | CAWAGQGALWGTEAFF | TGTGCCTGGGCGGGACAGGGGGCCCTTTGGGGCACTGAAGCTTTCTTT
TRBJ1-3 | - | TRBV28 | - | CAGKDGGSGNTIYF | TGTGCCGGAAAGGATGGGGGCTCTGGAAACACCATATATTTT
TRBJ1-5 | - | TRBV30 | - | CAWAAGEDQPQHF | TGTGCCTGGGCGGCGGGGGAAGATCAGCCCCAGCATTTT
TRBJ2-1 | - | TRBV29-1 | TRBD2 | CSPGLARSGEQFF | TGCAGCCCTGGACTAGCTAGGTCCGGGGAGCAGTTCTTC
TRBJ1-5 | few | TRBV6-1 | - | CASSATDSNQPQHF | TGTGCCAGCAGTGCAACAGACAGCAATCAGCCCCAGCATTTT
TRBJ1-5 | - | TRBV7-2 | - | CASSPQVRGNQPQHF | TGTGCCAGCAGCCCCCAGGTCAGGGGCAATCAGCCCCAGCATTTT
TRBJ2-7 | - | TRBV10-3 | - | CAIRGGVGDEQYF | TGTGCCATCAGAGGAGGGGTCGGTGACGAGCAGTACTTC
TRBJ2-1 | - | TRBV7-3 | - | CASSLTGRLNEQFF | TGTGCCAGCAGCTTAACGGGGCGCCTCAATGAGCAGTTCTTC